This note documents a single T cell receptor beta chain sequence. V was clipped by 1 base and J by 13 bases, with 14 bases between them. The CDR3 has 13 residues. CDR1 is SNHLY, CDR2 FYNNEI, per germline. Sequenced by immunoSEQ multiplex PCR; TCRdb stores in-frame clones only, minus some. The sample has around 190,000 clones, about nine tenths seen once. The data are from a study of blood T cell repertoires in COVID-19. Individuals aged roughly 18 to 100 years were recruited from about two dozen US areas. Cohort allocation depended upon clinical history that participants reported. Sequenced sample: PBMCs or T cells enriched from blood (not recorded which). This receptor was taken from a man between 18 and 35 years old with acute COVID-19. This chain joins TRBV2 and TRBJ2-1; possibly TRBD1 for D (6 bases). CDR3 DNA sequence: TGTGCCAGCAGTGAAGTGGCAGGGGCGCCCCAGTTCTTC. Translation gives CASSEVAGAPQFF.